The 10 T cell receptor beta chains presented below share a single source sample, sequenced in a study of blood T cell repertoires in COVID-19. The table came from immunoSEQ multiplex PCR; TCRdb's copy has only in-frame clones and leaves some out. The table records 35,000 or so clones, about 81% of them present only once. The sequenced sample was peripheral blood. All receptors come from a human donor in a cohort sampled during active or convalescent COVID-19. The donor label of this sample is uncertain.

The J gene is TRBJ2-5, the V gene TRBV5-4; TRBD2 matches at 7 bases. Per the germline V gene, CDR1 is SGHNT and CDR2 is YYREEE (reference sequence). V dropped 6 bases and J dropped 3; count of bases not matched to a gene: 11. CDR3 length: 15 residues. The CDR3 loop reads CASTPSLATKETQYF. The CDR3, as DNA: TGTGCCAGCACCCCATCACTAGCGACTAAAGAGACCCAGTACTTC.

This chain links TRBV4-2 with TRBJ1-3; TRBD1 might be the D (6 bases). This CDR3 comprises 17 residues. The germline CDR1 and CDR2 sequences are LGHNA and YNFKEQ. V lost 4 bases and J 0 bases, leaving 16 bases between the germline ends. The CDR3 bases are TGTGCCAGCAGCCTCCATATCCGCAGGGGCTCTGGAAACACCATATATTTT. Its protein is CASSLHIRRGSGNTIYF.

This sequence joins TRBV2 and TRBJ2-2; tentatively, D is TRBD1 (6 bases). Trimming pared 7 bases from V and 1 base from J, leaving 10 bases between. Germline V lookup: CDR1 SNHLY, CDR2 FYNNEI. The CDR3 is 14 residues long. In DNA, the CDR3 is TGTGCCAGCAAAAACAGGGAGAACACCGGGGAGCTGTTTTTT. It yields the protein CASKNRENTGELFF. Together with reference TRBV2 and TRBJ2-2, the CDR3 gives the full variable domain: EPEVTQTPSHQVTQMGQEVILRCVPISNHLYFYWYRQILGQKVEFLVSFYNNEISEKSEIFDDQFSVERPDGSNFTLKIRSTKLEDSAMYFCASKNRENTGELFFGEGSRLTVL.

The chain is built from TRBV29-1 and TRBJ2-1; 12 bases fit TRBD2. CDR1 and CDR2 (germline): SQVTM, ANQGSEA. This CDR3 contains 14 residues. With V trimmed by 7 bases and J by 7 bases, 8 bases remained unmatched. The CDR3 sequence: CSARLAGVINEQFF. As DNA, the CDR3 is TGCAGCGCTAGACTAGCGGGAGTCATTAATGAGCAGTTCTTC.

The rearrangement joins TRBV6-5 to TRBJ1-4; 9 positions agree with TRBD1. The CDR3 has 15 residues. Germline V gene lookup returns CDR1 MNHEY and CDR2 SVGAGI. With 10 bases clipped from V and 1 base from J, the junction kept 7 bases outside the gene matches. The CDR3 DNA is TGTGCCACCCGGACAGGGGAACTAACTAATGAAAAACTGTTTTTT. Amino acids: CATRTGELTNEKLFF.

This chain links TRBV9 with TRBJ2-5; 14 bases are shared with TRBD2. This CDR3 spans 15 amino acids. V lost 3 bases to trimming and J lost 4 bases; unmatched junction nucleotides: 2. Looked up from germline, CDR1 is SGDLS and CDR2 is YYNGEE. The CDR3 region has the DNA TGTGCCAGCAGCGCGACTAGCGGGAGGGGAGAGACCCAGTACTTC. Translation: CASSATSGRGETQYF.

The gene calls are TRBV6-5 and TRBJ2-7, with 11 bases that match TRBD2. The germline gives CDR1 MNHEY, CDR2 SVGAGI. This CDR3 comprises 11 residues. V was clipped by 8 bases and J by 13 bases; unmatched bases: 7. CDR3 protein: CASGTTSGSYF. The DNA of the CDR3 is TGTGCCAGCGGGACTACTAGCGGGAGCTACTTC.

The chain has TRBV11-2 and TRBJ1-1; D not resolved. Trimming shortened V by 2 bases and J by 6 bases, and 10 bases separated the two germline ends. The CDR3 consists of 13 residues. Germline lookup yields CDR1 SGHAT and CDR2 FQNNGV. For the CDR3, the DNA is TGTGCCAGCAGCTTATTAGACACCTCTGAAGCTTTCTTT. Amino acids: CASSLLDTSEAFF.

This chain joins TRBV7-9 and TRBJ2-1; 12 bases agree with TRBD2. From germline, CDR1 is SEHNR and CDR2 FQNEAQ (reference sequence). The CDR3 consists of 16 residues. The V gene end was trimmed by 1 base and the J gene end by 8 bases; junction bases not matched to a gene: 6. The CDR3 loop reads CASSLVLTSGSHEQFF. In nucleotides, the CDR3 is TGTGCCAGCAGCTTAGTGTTGACTAGCGGGAGCCATGAGCAGTTCTTC.

This rearrangement joins TRBV7-2 to TRBJ2-2; D might be TRBD2 (8 bases). The germline V gene encodes CDR1 SGHTA and CDR2 FQGNSA. The V end was cut by 5 bases, the J end by 4 bases, with 17 bases between. The CDR3 sequence is 16 residues long. The CDR3 region has the DNA TGTGCCAGCAGCCGGGGGGGACAGCTGTTCACCGGGGAGCTGTTTTTT. Residues: CASSRGGQLFTGELFF.